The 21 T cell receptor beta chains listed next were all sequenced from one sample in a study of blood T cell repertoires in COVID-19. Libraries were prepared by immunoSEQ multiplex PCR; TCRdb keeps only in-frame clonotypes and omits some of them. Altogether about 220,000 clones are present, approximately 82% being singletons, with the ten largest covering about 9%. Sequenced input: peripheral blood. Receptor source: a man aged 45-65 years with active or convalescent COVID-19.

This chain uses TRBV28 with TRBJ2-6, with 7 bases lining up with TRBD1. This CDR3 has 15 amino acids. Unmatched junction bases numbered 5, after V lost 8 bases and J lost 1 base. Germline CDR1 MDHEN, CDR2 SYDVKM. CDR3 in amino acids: CASHTGESGANVLTF. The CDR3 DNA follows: TGTGCCAGCCATACAGGGGAGTCTGGGGCCAACGTCCTGACTTTC.

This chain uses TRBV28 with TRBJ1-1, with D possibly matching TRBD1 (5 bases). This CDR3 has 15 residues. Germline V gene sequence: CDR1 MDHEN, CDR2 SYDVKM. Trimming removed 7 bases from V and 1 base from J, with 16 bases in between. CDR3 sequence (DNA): TGTGCCAGCATCCCTGGCGGGGGAAAGAACACTGAAGCTTTCTTT. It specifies CASIPGGGKNTEAFF.

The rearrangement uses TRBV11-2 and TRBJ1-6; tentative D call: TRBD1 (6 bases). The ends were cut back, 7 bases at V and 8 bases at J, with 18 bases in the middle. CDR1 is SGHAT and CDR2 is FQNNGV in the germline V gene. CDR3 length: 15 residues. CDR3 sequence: CASTSIDRSYSPLHF. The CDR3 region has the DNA TGTGCCAGCACCTCCATCGACAGGAGTTATTCACCCCTCCACTTT. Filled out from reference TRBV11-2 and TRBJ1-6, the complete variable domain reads EAGVAQSPRYKIIEKRQSVAFWCNPISGHATLYWYQQILGQGPKLLIQFQNNGVVDDSQLPKDRFSAERLKGVDSTLKIQPAKLEDSAVYLCASTSIDRSYSPLHFGNGTRLTVT.

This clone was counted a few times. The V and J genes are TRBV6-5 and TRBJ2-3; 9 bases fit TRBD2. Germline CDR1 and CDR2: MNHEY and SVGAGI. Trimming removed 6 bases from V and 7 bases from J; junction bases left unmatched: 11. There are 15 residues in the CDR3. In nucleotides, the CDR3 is TGTGCCAGCAGCCAAGAGGGACTAGCACGAAATACGCAGTATTTT. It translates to CASSQEGLARNTQYF.

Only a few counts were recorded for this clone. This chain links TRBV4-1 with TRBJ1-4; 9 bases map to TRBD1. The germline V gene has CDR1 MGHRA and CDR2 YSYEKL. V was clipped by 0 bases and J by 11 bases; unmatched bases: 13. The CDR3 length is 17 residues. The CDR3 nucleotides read TGCGCCAGCAGCCAAGATTGGGGACAGGGCGCCCTCCTCAAACTGTTTTTT. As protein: CASSQDWGQGALLKLFF.

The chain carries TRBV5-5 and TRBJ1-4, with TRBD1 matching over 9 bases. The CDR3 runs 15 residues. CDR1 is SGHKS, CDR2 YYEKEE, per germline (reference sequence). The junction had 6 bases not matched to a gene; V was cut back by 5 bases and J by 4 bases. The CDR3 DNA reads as TGTGCCAGCAGGCCACAGGGGGCGCTTAATGAAAAACTGTTTTTT. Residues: CASRPQGALNEKLFF.

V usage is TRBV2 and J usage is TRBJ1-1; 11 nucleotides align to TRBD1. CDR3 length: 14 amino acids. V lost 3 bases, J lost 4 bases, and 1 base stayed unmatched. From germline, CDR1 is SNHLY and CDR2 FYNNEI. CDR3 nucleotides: TGTGCCAGCAGTGATGGGACAGGGGGCACTGAAGCTTTCTTT. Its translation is CASSDGTGGTEAFF.

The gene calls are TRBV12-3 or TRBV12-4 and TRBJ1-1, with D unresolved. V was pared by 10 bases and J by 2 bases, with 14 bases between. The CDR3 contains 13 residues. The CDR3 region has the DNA TGTGCCATAACGTCCAGATACAACACTGAAGCTTTCTTT. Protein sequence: CAITSRYNTEAFF.

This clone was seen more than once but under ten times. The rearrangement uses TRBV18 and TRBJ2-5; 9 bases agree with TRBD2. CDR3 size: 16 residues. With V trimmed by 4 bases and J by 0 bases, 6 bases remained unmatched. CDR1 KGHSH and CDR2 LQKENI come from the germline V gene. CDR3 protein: CASSLIAGVDQETQYF. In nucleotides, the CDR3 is TGTGCCAGCTCACTAATAGCGGGAGTGGACCAAGAGACCCAGTACTTC.

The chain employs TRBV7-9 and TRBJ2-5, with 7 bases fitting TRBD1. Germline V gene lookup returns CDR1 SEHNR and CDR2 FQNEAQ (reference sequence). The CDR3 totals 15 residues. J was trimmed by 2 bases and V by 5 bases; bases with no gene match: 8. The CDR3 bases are TGTGCCAGCAGCCCAACAGGGGCTTTACAAGAGACCCAGTACTTC. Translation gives CASSPTGALQETQYF.

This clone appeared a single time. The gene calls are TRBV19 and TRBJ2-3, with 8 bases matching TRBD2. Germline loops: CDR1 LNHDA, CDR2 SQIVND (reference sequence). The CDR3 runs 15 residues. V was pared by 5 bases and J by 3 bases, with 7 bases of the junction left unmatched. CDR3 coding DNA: TGTGCCAGTAGTCCTTCTAGCGGGCAAACAGATACGCAGTATTTT. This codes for CASSPSSGQTDTQYF.

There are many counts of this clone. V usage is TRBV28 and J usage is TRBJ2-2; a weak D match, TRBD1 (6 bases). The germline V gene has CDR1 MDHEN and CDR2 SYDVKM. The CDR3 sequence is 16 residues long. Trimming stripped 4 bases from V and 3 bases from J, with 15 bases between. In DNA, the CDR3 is TGTGCCAGCAGTTCTCAGCCACAGGGTCACACCGGGGAGCTGTTTTTT. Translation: CASSSQPQGHTGELFF.

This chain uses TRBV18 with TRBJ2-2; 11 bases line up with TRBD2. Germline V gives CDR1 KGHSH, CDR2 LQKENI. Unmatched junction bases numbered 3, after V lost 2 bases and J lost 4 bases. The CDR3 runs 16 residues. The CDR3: CASSPYGTSGTGELFF. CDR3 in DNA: TGTGCCAGCTCACCATACGGGACTAGCGGCACCGGGGAGCTGTTTTTT.

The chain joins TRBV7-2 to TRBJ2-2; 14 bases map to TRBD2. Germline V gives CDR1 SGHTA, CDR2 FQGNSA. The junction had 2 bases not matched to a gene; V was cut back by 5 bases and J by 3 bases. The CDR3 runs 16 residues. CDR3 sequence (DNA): TGTGCCAGCAGCCGGACTAGCGGGGGGTACACCGGGGAGCTGTTTTTT. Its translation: CASSRTSGGYTGELFF.

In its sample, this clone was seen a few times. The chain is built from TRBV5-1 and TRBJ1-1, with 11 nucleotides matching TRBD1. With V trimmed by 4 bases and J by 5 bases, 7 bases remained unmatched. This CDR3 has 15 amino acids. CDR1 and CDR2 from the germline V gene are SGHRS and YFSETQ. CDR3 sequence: CASSPGQGERTEAFF. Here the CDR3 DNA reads TGCGCCAGCAGCCCGGGACAGGGGGAGAGGACTGAAGCTTTCTTT.

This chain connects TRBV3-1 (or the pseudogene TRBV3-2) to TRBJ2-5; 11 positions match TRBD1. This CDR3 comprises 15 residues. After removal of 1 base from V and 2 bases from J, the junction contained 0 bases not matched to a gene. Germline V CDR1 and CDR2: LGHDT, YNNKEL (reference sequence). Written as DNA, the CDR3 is TGTGCCAGCAGCCAAGGGGACAGGGGGCAAGAGACCCAGTACTTC. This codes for CASSQGDRGQETQYF.

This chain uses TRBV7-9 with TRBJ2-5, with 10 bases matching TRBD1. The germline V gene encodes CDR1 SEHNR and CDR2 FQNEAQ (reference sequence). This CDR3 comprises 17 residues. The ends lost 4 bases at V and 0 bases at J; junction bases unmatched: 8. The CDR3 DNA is TGTGCCAGCAGCTCTACACCCGGGACAGGGGACCAAGAGACCCAGTACTTC. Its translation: CASSSTPGTGDQETQYF.

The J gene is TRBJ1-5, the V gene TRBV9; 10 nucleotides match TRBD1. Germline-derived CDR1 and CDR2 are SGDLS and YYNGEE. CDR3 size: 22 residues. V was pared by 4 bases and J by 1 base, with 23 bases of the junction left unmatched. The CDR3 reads CASSPRQGARKSMSVSNQPQHF. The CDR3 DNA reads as TGTGCCAGCAGCCCCCGACAGGGGGCGCGAAAGTCGATGAGTGTCAGCAATCAGCCCCAGCATTTT.

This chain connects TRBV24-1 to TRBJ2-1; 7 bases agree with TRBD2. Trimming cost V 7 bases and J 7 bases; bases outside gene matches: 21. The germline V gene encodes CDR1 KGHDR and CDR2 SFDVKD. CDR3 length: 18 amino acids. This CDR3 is CATSGGTERLAAINEQFF. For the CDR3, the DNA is TGTGCCACCAGCGGTGGGACGGAACGGCTAGCGGCTATAAATGAGCAGTTCTTC.

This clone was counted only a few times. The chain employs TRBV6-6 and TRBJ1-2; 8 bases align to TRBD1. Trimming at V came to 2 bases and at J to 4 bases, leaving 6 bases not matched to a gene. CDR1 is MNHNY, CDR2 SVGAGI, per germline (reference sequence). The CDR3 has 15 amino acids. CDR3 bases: TGTGCCAGCAGTTACCTTGGACAGGGCTTCTATGGCTACACCTTC. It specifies CASSYLGQGFYGYTF.

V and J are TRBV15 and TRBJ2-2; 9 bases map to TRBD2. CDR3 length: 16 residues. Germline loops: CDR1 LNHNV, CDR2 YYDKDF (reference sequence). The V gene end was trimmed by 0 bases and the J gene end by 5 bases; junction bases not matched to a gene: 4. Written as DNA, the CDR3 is TGTGCCACCAGCAGAGAGGTCCTAGCGGGGACCGGGGAGCTGTTTTTT. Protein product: CATSREVLAGTGELFF.